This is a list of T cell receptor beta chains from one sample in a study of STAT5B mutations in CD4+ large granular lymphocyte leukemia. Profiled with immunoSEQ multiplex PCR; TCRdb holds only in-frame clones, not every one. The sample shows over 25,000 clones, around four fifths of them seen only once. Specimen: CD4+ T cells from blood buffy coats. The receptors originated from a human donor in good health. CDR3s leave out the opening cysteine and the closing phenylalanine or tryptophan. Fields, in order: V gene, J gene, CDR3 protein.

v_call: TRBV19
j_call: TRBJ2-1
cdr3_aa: ASSTSGTLQF

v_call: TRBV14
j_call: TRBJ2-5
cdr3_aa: ASSQYLAVETQY

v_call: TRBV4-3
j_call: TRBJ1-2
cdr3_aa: ASSRGTGGDYGYT

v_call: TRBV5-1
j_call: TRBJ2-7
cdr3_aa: ASRRRTGGDGSYEQY

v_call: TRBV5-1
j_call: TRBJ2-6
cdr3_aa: ASSLGHGNSGANVLT

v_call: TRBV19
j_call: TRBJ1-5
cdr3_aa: ASSIARNQPQH

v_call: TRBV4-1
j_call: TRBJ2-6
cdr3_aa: ASSQVGGSGANVLT

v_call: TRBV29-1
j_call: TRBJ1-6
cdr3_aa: SVATEGNSPLH

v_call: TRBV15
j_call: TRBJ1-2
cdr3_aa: ATSRVGDGYT

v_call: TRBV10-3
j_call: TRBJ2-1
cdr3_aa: AISETSGGANYNEQF

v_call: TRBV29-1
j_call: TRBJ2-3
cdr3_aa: SVESAGSPDTQY

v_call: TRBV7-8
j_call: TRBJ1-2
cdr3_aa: ASSLVSRDYGYT

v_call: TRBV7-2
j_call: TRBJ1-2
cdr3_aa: ASTQDYGYT

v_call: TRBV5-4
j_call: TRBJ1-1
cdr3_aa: ASSRPGQPTEAF

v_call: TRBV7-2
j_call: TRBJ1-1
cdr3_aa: ASSPDSLNTEAF

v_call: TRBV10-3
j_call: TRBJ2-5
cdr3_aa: AISDRLAGEQETQY

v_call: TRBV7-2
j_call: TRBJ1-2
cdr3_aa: ASSLGNGDGYT

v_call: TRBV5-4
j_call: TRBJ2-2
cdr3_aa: ASSLGLAVANTGELF

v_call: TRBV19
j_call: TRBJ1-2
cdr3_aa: ASSISPDNYGYT

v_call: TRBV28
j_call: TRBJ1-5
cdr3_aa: ASKKLGDSNQPQH

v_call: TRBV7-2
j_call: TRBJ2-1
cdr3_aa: ASSLGRTSGGFEQF

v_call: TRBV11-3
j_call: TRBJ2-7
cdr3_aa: ASSFDGYEQY

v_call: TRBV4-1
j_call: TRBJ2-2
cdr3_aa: ASSLYRGLGAGELF

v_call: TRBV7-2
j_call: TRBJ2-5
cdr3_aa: ASSPTEPGPRGTQY

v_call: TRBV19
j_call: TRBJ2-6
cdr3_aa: ASSIPGRRVAGANVLT

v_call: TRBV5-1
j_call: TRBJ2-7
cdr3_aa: ASSLGSSYEQY

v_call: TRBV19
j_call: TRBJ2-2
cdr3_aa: ASSPVLNTGELF

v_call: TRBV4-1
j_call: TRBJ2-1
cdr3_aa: ASSQVQRTPYNEQF

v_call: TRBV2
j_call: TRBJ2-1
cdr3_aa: ASSESGNEQF